The 18 T cell receptor beta chains reported below all come from one sample, sequenced in a study of T cells expressing NK-cell markers (dated by TCRdb to the early 2020s). Library creation used 5' RACE. The sequencer listed for this sample is Illumina HiSeq 2000. One entry per CDR3 protein sequence results from the TCRdb reprocessing of the reads, with DNA left out. The sample's table lists a count of roughly 420,000 distinct CDR3 sequences. Together, the top ten hold approximately 6.8% of the sample. The sequenced sample was blood T cells: a sorted CD56 or NKG2C T cell subset, CD4+ or CD8+ T cells, or bulk PBMC T cells (not recorded which). The receptors originated from a woman aged 18-69 years in good health.

The rearrangement joins TRBV24-1 to TRBJ2-3; the D call of TRBD2 rests on TCRdb alone, since no DNA is present to check it. This CDR3 spans 16 amino acids. Germline values: CDR1 KGHDR, CDR2 SFDVKD. Here the CDR3 reads CATSSRTSGSLDTQYF.

The chain joins TRBV20-1 to TRBJ2-1; TCRdb names TRBD2, which stays unverified in the absence of DNA. Looked up from germline, CDR1 is DFQATT and CDR2 is SNEGSKA (reference sequence). There are 17 residues in the CDR3. The CDR3 sequence is CSARSGSGGASVSEQFF.

V is TRBV29-1 and J is TRBJ2-5; TCRdb's assignment of TRBD2 cannot be checked, as there is no DNA. There are 17 residues in the CDR3. Germline V gene lookup returns CDR1 SQVTM and CDR2 ANQGSEA. CDR3 loop: CSVEKQGRRDHKETQYF.

V is TRBV19 and J is TRBJ2-5. This CDR3 region has 15 residues. The germline gives CDR1 LNHDA, CDR2 SQIVND (reference sequence). The CDR3 here is CASGVKVRGWETQYF.

V usage is TRBV18 and J usage is TRBJ2-2. Germline V gene sequence: CDR1 KGHSH, CDR2 LQKENI. The CDR3 has 15 amino acids. The CDR3 reads CVSSPVGSLTGELFF.

The rearrangement uses TRBV5-1 and TRBJ2-3; no DNA is available, so the TRBD1 call from TCRdb remains unchecked. The CDR3 totals 17 residues. Germline CDR1 reads SGHRS; CDR2 reads YFSETQ. CDR3 sequence reads: CASRPQPGQGRRDTQYF.

The V gene is TRBV12-3 or TRBV12-4, the J gene TRBJ1-3; TCRdb calls TRBD1, which cannot be checked without DNA. The CDR3 sequence is 18 residues long. This CDR3 reads CASSPLREAAGLGNTIYF.

The chain combines TRBV20-1 with TRBJ2-5; TCRdb gives TRBD2 as the D gene, but with no DNA this cannot be confirmed. Germline CDR1 and CDR2: DFQATT and SNEGSKA (reference sequence). The CDR3 totals 16 residues. The CDR3 here is CSARDWAANGQETQYF.

The chain carries TRBV3-1 and TRBJ2-2; TCRdb reports TRBD1, a call that lacks DNA to check it against. In germline, CDR1 is LGHDT, CDR2 YNNKEL (reference sequence). The CDR3 contains 15 residues. CDR3 residues: CASSHLPGGTGELFF.

The gene calls are TRBV7-2 and TRBJ1-5. The CDR3 loop spans 15 amino acids. Germline CDR1 and CDR2: SGHTA and FQGNSA. The CDR3 here is CASSYSYDRNQPQHF.

V gene TRBV18 combines with J gene TRBJ1-1. CDR1 is KGHSH and CDR2 is LQKENI in the germline V gene. This CDR3 contains 15 residues. The CDR3 sequence: CASSPGQLRTTEAFF.

This CDR3 is CASSQGTQETQYF. The chain has TRBV4-3 and TRBJ2-5. The CDR3 has 13 residues. In germline, CDR1 is LGHNA, CDR2 YSLEER.

J is TRBJ2-1 and V is TRBV20-1; as DNA is missing, the TRBD2 call by TCRdb cannot be tested. Germline V gene sequence: CDR1 DFQATT, CDR2 SNEGSKA (reference sequence). The CDR3 spans 16 residues. The CDR3 region is CSARSPGSGRGNEQFF.

The gene calls are TRBV2 and TRBJ2-1; TCRdb selects TRBD2, and the lack of DNA leaves this call unchecked. Germline V gene sequence: CDR1 SNHLY, CDR2 FYNNEI. There are 16 residues in the CDR3. This CDR3 reads CASTNLGLVWPHEQFF.

The J gene is TRBJ2-5, the V gene TRBV5-1; TCRdb's assignment of TRBD1 cannot be checked, as there is no DNA. CDR1 SGHRS and CDR2 YFSETQ come from the germline V gene. This CDR3 spans 15 amino acids. Here the CDR3 reads CASSLGTNSPETQYF.

The gene calls are TRBV20-1 and TRBJ2-7; TCRdb's D call, TRBD2, is unchecked because there is no DNA. The germline V gene has CDR1 DFQATT and CDR2 SNEGSKA (reference sequence). The CDR3 sequence is 13 residues long. The CDR3 loop is CSAGARLSYEQYF.

The chain joins TRBV7-3 to TRBJ2-2. This CDR3 has 16 amino acids. Germline CDR1 and CDR2: SGHTA and FQGTGA. The CDR3 protein is CASSRLGLMGTGELFF.

This rearrangement joins TRBV24-1 to TRBJ2-2; lacking DNA, the TRBD1 call made by TCRdb goes unchecked. CDR1 is KGHDR and CDR2 is SFDVKD in the germline V gene. The CDR3 has 13 residues. CDR3 sequence reads: CASQGQGAGELFF.